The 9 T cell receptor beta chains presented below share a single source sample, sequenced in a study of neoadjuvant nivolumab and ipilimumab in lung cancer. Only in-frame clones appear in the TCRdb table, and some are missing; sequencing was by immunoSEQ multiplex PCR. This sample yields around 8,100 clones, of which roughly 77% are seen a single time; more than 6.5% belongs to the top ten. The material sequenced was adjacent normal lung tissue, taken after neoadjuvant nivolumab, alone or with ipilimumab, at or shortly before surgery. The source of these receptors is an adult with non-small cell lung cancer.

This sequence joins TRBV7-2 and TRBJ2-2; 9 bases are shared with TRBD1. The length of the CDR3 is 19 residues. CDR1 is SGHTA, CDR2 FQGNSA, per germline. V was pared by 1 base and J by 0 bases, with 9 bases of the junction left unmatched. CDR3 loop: CASSLVGQGNFANTGELFF. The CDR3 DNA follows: TGTGCCAGCAGCTTAGTGGGACAGGGTAATTTCGCGAACACCGGGGAGCTGTTTTTT.

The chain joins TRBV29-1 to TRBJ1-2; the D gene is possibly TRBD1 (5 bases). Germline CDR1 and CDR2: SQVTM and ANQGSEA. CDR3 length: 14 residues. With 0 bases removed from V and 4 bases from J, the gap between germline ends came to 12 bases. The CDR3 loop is CSVEEGSGSYGYTF. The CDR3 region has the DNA TGCAGCGTTGAAGAGGGGTCAGGGAGCTATGGCTACACCTTC.

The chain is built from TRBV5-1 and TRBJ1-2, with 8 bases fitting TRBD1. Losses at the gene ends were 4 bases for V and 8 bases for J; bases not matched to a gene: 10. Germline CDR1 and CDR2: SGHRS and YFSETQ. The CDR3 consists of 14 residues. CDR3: CASSHNRGSSGYTF. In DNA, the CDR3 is TGCGCCAGCAGCCATAACAGGGGGTCGAGCGGCTACACCTTC.

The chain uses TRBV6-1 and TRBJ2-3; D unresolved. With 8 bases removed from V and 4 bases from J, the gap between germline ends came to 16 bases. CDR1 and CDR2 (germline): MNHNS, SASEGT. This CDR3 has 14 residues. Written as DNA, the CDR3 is TGTGCCAGCCCGACCGGGTTAGTGGCAGATACGCAGTATTTT. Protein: CASPTGLVADTQYF.

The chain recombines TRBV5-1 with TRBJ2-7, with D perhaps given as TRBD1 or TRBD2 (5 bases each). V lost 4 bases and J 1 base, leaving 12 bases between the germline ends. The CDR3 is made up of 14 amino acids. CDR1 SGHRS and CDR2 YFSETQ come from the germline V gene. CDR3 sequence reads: CASSNRGRSYEQYF. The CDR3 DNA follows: TGCGCCAGCAGCAACCGGGGCAGGTCCTACGAGCAGTACTTC. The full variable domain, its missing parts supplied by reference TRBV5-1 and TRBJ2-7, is KAGVTQTPRYLIKTRGQQVTLSCSPISGHRSVSWYQQTPGQGLQFLFEYFSETQRNKGNFPGRFSGRQFSNSRSEMNVSTLELGDSALYLCASSNRGRSYEQYFGPGTRLTVT.

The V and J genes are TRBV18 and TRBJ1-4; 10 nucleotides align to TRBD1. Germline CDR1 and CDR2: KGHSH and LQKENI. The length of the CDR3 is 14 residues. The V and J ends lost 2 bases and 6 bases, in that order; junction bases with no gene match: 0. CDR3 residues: CASSPGTGDEKLFF. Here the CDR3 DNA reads TGTGCCAGCTCACCAGGGACAGGGGATGAAAAACTGTTTTTT.

Here the CDR3 DNA reads TGCGCCAGCACCCCCGGGACAGGGGACACCGGGGAGCTGTTTTTT. Protein product: CASTPGTGDTGELFF. The V gene is TRBV4-3, the J gene TRBJ2-2, with 10 bases aligning to TRBD1. J lost 3 bases, V lost 7 bases, and 5 bases had no gene match. The CDR3 extends over 15 amino acids. Germline V gene data show CDR1 as LGHNA and CDR2 as YSLEER.

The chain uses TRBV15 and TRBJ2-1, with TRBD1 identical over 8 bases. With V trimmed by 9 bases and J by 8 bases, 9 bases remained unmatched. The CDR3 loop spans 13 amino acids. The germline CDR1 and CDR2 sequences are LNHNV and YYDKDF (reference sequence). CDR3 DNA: TGTGCCACAACAACGACAGGGGAACATGAGCAGTTCTTC. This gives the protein CATTTTGEHEQFF.

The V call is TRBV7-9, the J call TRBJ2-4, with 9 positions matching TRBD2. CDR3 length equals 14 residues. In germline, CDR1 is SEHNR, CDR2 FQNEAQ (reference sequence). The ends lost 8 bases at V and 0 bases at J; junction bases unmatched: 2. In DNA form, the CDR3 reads TGTGCCAGCGGCGGGGGGGTAGCCAAAAACATTCAGTACTTC. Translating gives CASGGGVAKNIQYF.